One sample yielded the 31 T cell receptor beta chains listed below, sequenced in a study of Graves' ophthalmopathy and Graves' hyperthyroidism. RNA transcripts yielded amplified TCR beta CDR3 regions. First-round RT-PCR used HTBI primers; second-round multiplex PCR followed. TCRdb redid the calling of the multiplex PCR reads with MiXCR, one entry per CDR3 protein. The data show about 220,000 distinct CDR3 sequences, with 20% to 25% seen just once and roughly 40% held by the top ten. Sequenced sample: peripheral blood. The receptor source for this set is a woman between 45 and 65 years old with Graves' ophthalmopathy.

In its sample, this clonotype was seen many times. V usage is TRBV6-4 and J usage is TRBJ2-2; 11 nucleotides match TRBD2. V was pared by 6 bases and J by 5 bases, with 8 bases of the junction left unmatched. This CDR3 is built from 16 residues. In germline, CDR1 is MRHNA, CDR2 SNTAGT. This CDR3 reads CASSREGLAVTGELFF. CDR3 nucleotide sequence: TGTGCCAGCAGCCGGGAGGGACTAGCGGTTACCGGGGAGCTGTTTTTT.

V and J are TRBV1 and TRBJ2-2; the DNA was not compared with TRBD1, the D call given in the table. TRBV1 is annotated as a pseudogene. This CDR3 spans 14 amino acids. CDR3 sequence: CASSQGAYGGELFF. For the CDR3, the DNA is TGTGCCAGCAGCCAGGGGGCGTATGGCGGGGAGCTGTTTTTT.

The chain carries TRBV11-2 and TRBJ2-7, with 11 positions matching TRBD2. This CDR3 has 18 amino acids. V lost 0 bases and J lost 5; bases outside the gene matches: 12. Per germline, CDR1 SGHAT and CDR2 FQNNGV. The CDR3 protein is CASSLDPGTSGPLDEQYF. The CDR3 nucleotides are TGTGCCAGCAGCTTAGATCCGGGGACTAGCGGACCTCTAGACGAGCAGTACTTC.

This clonotype appeared many times. The V call is TRBV27, the J call TRBJ2-1; tentative D call: TRBD2 (5 bases). This CDR3 has 16 amino acids. The ends were cut back, 3 bases at V and 2 bases at J, with 14 bases in the middle. Germline V lookup: CDR1 MNHEY, CDR2 SMNVEV (reference sequence). The CDR3 coding sequence is TGTGCCAGCAGTTTCCGCGGGCTGAATACCTACAATGAGCAGTTCTTC. As protein: CASSFRGLNTYNEQFF.

This clonotype was recorded once. This chain connects TRBV20-1 to TRBJ2-7; D not certain. V lost 0 bases, J lost 1 base, and 10 bases lay in between. The CDR3 is 14 amino acids. Germline lookup yields CDR1 DFQATT and CDR2 SNEGSKA (reference sequence). The CDR3 DNA follows: TGCAGTGCTAGAGATCTGGCGAGTTCCTACGAGCAGTACTTC. This sequence encodes CSARDLASSYEQYF.

The sample holds many counts of this clonotype. The V gene is TRBV24-1, the J gene TRBJ1-2, with D perhaps matching TRBD1 (5 bases). This CDR3 spans 13 amino acids. V was clipped by 10 bases and J by 8 bases, with 19 bases between them. The germline V gene encodes CDR1 KGHDR and CDR2 SFDVKD. The CDR3 protein is CATQGRIREGYTF. The CDR3 region has the DNA TGTGCCACTCAAGGACGGATCAGGGAAGGCTACACCTTC.

This clonotype was detected ten times or more. The chain combines TRBV6-1 with TRBJ1-5, with 7 bases matching TRBD1. This CDR3 contains 15 residues. The trim removed 6 bases at V and 3 bases at J, leaving 8 bases unmatched. Germline lookup yields CDR1 MNHNS and CDR2 SASEGT. DNA for the CDR3: TGTGCCAGCAGCGACAACAGGGGTGACAATCAGCCCCAGCATTTT. This codes for CASSDNRGDNQPQHF.

This clonotype was seen many times. The chain uses TRBV6-2 or TRBV6-3 and TRBJ1-1, with D tentatively TRBD1 (5 bases). The V gene's germline CDR1 is MNHEY and CDR2 SVGEGT. V lost 5 bases, J lost 0 bases, and 10 bases lay in between. This CDR3 region has 14 residues. CDR3 DNA sequence: TGTGCCAGCAGTCAGTGGACACTGAACACTGAAGCTTTCTTT. Encoded protein: CASSQWTLNTEAFF.

A few counts support this clonotype. The rearrangement uses TRBV7-2 and TRBJ2-1; 9 positions agree with TRBD2. From germline, CDR1 is SGHTA and CDR2 FQGNSA. V dropped 4 bases and J dropped 0; count of bases not matched to a gene: 7. The CDR3 is made up of 17 amino acids. Here the CDR3 reads CASSSTGTSFSYNEQFF. The DNA of the CDR3 is TGTGCCAGCAGCTCAACCGGGACTAGCTTCTCCTACAATGAGCAGTTCTTC.

There are many counts of this clonotype. The chain links TRBV28 to TRBJ1-2, with D possibly matching TRBD1 (5 bases). The CDR3 covers 15 residues. Germline V gene data show CDR1 as MDHEN and CDR2 as SYDVKM. Trimming removed 5 bases at V and 2 bases at J, with 15 bases between. In nucleotides, the CDR3 is TGTGCCAGCAGTGCCATGACAGTTCTAAACTATGGCTACACCTTC. Amino acid sequence: CASSAMTVLNYGYTF.

The rearrangement links TRBV29-1 to TRBJ2-5, with TRBD2 matching over 10 bases. CDR1 is SQVTM and CDR2 is ANQGSEA in the germline V gene. The CDR3 is made up of 15 amino acids. V gave up 4 bases and J gave up 2 bases; unmatched junction bases: 7. The CDR3 sequence: CSVGIGLADQETQYF. CDR3 DNA sequence: TGCAGCGTTGGCATCGGACTAGCGGATCAAGAGACCCAGTACTTC. Full variable domain (rest looked up from reference TRBV29-1 and TRBJ2-5): SAVISQKPSRDICQRGTSLTIQCQVDSQVTMMFWYRQQPGQSLTLIATANQGSEATYESGFVIDKFPISRPNLTFSTLTVSNMSPEDSSIYLCSVGIGLADQETQYFGPGTRLLVL.

This clonotype showed up just a few times. V gene TRBV9 combines with J gene TRBJ2-7, with D maybe TRBD2 (5 bases). The germline V gene encodes CDR1 SGDLS and CDR2 YYNGEE. The CDR3 runs 14 residues. V lost 7 bases to trimming and J lost 5 bases, with 19 bases between them. The CDR3 sequence: CASQVGPFGDEQYF. In DNA, the CDR3 is TGTGCCAGCCAGGTCGGACCTTTCGGGGACGAGCAGTACTTC.

In its sample, this clonotype was seen many times. The chain has TRBV7-9 and TRBJ2-5, with 8 bases fitting TRBD1. The trim removed 4 bases at V and 7 bases at J, leaving 14 bases unmatched. Germline CDR1 SEHNR, CDR2 FQNEAQ (reference sequence). This CDR3 has 16 residues. CDR3 loop: CASSSTRGRSEGTQYF. In DNA, the CDR3 is TGTGCCAGCAGCTCTACCAGGGGGCGGTCGGAAGGGACCCAGTACTTC.

This chain uses TRBV20-1 with TRBJ1-1; the D is unclear. CDR3 size: 13 residues. The germline V and J ends were trimmed by 6 bases and 1 base, with 12 bases remaining between them. Germline assignment: CDR1 DFQATT and CDR2 SNEGSKA (reference sequence). This chain's CDR3 is CSATPDTNTEAFF. CDR3 sequence (DNA): TGCAGTGCAACGCCGGATACGAACACTGAAGCTTTCTTT.

This clonotype occurred many times. The V gene is TRBV20-1, the J gene TRBJ1-2; no reliable D call. The germline V gene encodes CDR1 DFQATT and CDR2 SNEGSKA (reference sequence). The length of the CDR3 is 14 residues. V was shortened by 7 bases and J by 4 bases, with 19 bases between the two germline ends. As DNA, the CDR3 is TGCAGTGGTGCTAACCCGGGAGGTAGCTATGGCTACACCTTC. It translates to CSGANPGGSYGYTF.

The chain links TRBV28 to TRBJ1-2; possible D gene TRBD1, 5 bases. The CDR3 runs to 13 residues. Trimming took 6 bases from V and 4 from J, leaving 12 bases between them. Germline-derived CDR1 and CDR2 are MDHEN and SYDVKM. In DNA, the CDR3 is TGTGCCAGCAGGGGGGAACGGGCCTATGGCTACACCTTC. Translating gives CASRGERAYGYTF.

Ten or more counts support this clonotype. J is TRBJ2-7 and V is TRBV27; the D is unclear. The CDR3 has 14 amino acids. Trimming pared 2 bases from V and 1 base from J, leaving 9 bases between. CDR1 and CDR2 from the germline V gene are MNHEY and SMNVEV (reference sequence). CDR3 residues: CASSLIRQSYEQYF. CDR3 sequence (DNA): TGTGCCAGCAGTTTAATCCGGCAGTCCTACGAGCAGTACTTC.

The rearrangement links TRBV9 to TRBJ2-2; no firm D call. Trimming cost V 0 bases and J 3 bases, with 12 bases left between them. Germline CDR1 is SGDLS and CDR2 is YYNGEE. The CDR3 runs to 16 residues. In DNA form, the CDR3 reads TGTGCCAGCAGCGTAGGGCCAGGCCAAGACACCGGGGAGCTGTTTTTT. Encoded protein: CASSVGPGQDTGELFF.

The sample holds a few counts of this clonotype. V usage is TRBV3-1 and J usage is TRBJ1-1, with TRBD1 as a possible D gene (5 bases). CDR1 is LGHDT, CDR2 YNNKEL, per germline (reference sequence). The CDR3 has 20 residues. Trimming left V 0 bases short and J 4 bases short, with 27 bases between. CDR3 amino acids: CASSQDGPLTGRDRCTEAFF. In DNA form, the CDR3 reads TGTGCCAGCAGCCAAGATGGACCCCTAACAGGAAGGGATCGGTGCACTGAAGCTTTCTTT.

This clonotype was picked up many times. The genes are TRBV7-3 and TRBJ1-2; tentative D call: TRBD1 (6 bases). Germline CDR1 is SGHTA and CDR2 is FQGTGA. Deletions cut 5 bases from V and 7 bases from J, with 23 bases between. This CDR3 region has 16 residues. The CDR3 DNA follows: TGTGCCAGCAGCCCCGACGGAGGGAGGGGGGGGAGTGGCTACACCTTC. It translates to CASSPDGGRGGSGYTF.

This clonotype was recorded at least ten times. The chain employs TRBV7-2 and TRBJ1-3; D is perhaps TRBD1 (5 bases). V lost 0 bases and J 2 bases, leaving 11 bases between the germline ends. The germline gives CDR1 SGHTA, CDR2 FQGNSA. The CDR3 sequence is 16 residues long. The CDR3 spells CASSLAGPAAGNTIYF. The CDR3 nucleotides read TGTGCCAGCAGCTTAGCGGGACCTGCAGCTGGAAACACCATATATTTT.

This clonotype occurred many times. This rearrangement joins TRBV6-5 to TRBJ1-1; 7 bases map to TRBD1. The CDR3 has 15 amino acids. Germline CDR1 is MNHEY and CDR2 is SVGAGI. Trimming at V came to 5 bases and at J to 1 base, leaving 7 bases not matched to a gene. This CDR3 is CASSLNRGGNTEAFF. The CDR3 DNA reads TGTGCCAGCAGTCTCAACAGGGGCGGGAACACTGAAGCTTTCTTT.

This clonotype came up many times. The gene calls are TRBV27 and TRBJ1-1; 11 bases match TRBD1. After removal of 5 bases from V and 11 bases from J, the junction contained 13 bases not matched to a gene. There are 15 residues in the CDR3. The germline CDR1 and CDR2 sequences are MNHEY and SMNVEV (reference sequence). CDR3 sequence (DNA): TGTGCCAGCAGTCCGGGACAGGGGGATCGGAAGACTGCTTTCTTT. As protein: CASSPGQGDRKTAFF.

The gene calls are TRBV11-3 and TRBJ2-2; 7 nucleotides agree with TRBD1. In germline, CDR1 is SGHNT, CDR2 YENEEA. CDR3 size: 15 residues. J gave up 0 bases and V 5 bases, and 3 bases lay outside the gene matches. The CDR3 reads CASSIDRANTGELFF. The CDR3 nucleotides are TGTGCCAGCAGCATCGACAGGGCGAACACCGGGGAGCTGTTTTTT.

This clonotype was counted only a few times. The CDR3 nucleotides are TGTGCCAGTACCCCCCCGGAGGGCACCGGGGAGCTGTTTTTT. It encodes CASTPPEGTGELFF. The chain employs TRBV19 and TRBJ2-2; D is perhaps TRBD2 (6 bases). Trimming removed 7 bases at V and 4 bases at J, with 13 bases between. Looked up from germline, CDR1 is LNHDA and CDR2 is SQIVND (reference sequence). The CDR3 totals 14 residues.

This clonotype has ten or more counts. The rearrangement uses TRBV25-1 and TRBJ1-2, with a possible D match to TRBD1 (5 bases). Germline loops: CDR1 MGHDK, CDR2 SYGVNS. The V and J ends lost 5 bases and 4 bases respectively, with 23 bases between them. The CDR3 contains 17 residues. The CDR3 is CASSSDVGGTTSYGYTF. The CDR3 DNA sequence: TGTGCCAGCAGTTCGGATGTTGGTGGGACCACTAGCTATGGCTACACCTTC.

This clonotype was recorded many times. V and J are TRBV19 and TRBJ2-4; 9 nucleotides align to TRBD2. J was trimmed by 1 base and V by 5 bases; bases with no gene match: 12. CDR1 is LNHDA, CDR2 SQIVND, per germline (reference sequence). The CDR3 spans 18 residues. The CDR3 nucleotides are TGTGCCAGTAGTGGAGCGGGAGGTGCGGTTCGGGCCAAAAACATTCAGTACTTC. As protein: CASSGAGGAVRAKNIQYF.

Ten or more counts support this clonotype. The rearrangement joins TRBV20-1 to TRBJ2-7; no firm D call. Germline values: CDR1 DFQATT, CDR2 SNEGSKA (reference sequence). The V gene lost 2 bases and the J gene lost 3 bases, with 11 bases spanning the gap. The CDR3 spans 13 residues. The CDR3 DNA follows: TGCAGTGCTAGACTCCCCGGTGGCTACGAGCAGTACTTC. This sequence encodes CSARLPGGYEQYF.

V and J are TRBV6-5 and TRBJ2-7, with D perhaps TRBD1 (6 bases). Trimming cost V 6 bases and J 6 bases, with 15 bases left between them. This CDR3 region has 13 residues. The germline CDR1 and CDR2 sequences are MNHEY and SVGAGI. The CDR3, as DNA: TGTGCCAGCAGGTACAGGGCGGAGGTCGAGCAGTACTTC. Translated, it gives CASRYRAEVEQYF.

This clonotype was seen ten or more times. This sequence joins TRBV6-1 and TRBJ1-1; 9 bases align to TRBD1. CDR1 and CDR2 from the germline V gene are MNHNS and SASEGT. J lost 3 bases, V lost 6 bases, and 8 bases had no gene match. CDR3 size: 15 residues. DNA for the CDR3: TGTGCCAGCAGGGCCCGGGACAGGGCGTACACTGAAGCTTTCTTT. The encoded protein is CASRARDRAYTEAFF.

This clonotype was detected ten times or more. The chain recombines TRBV14 with TRBJ2-5, with 7 bases lining up with TRBD2. Germline CDR1 reads SGHDN; CDR2 reads FVKESK. This CDR3 spans 14 amino acids. J gave up 5 bases and V 4 bases, and 7 bases lay outside the gene matches. Here the CDR3 reads CASSRFLGGETQYF. In nucleotides, the CDR3 is TGTGCCAGCAGCCGGTTCCTGGGGGGGGAGACCCAGTACTTC.